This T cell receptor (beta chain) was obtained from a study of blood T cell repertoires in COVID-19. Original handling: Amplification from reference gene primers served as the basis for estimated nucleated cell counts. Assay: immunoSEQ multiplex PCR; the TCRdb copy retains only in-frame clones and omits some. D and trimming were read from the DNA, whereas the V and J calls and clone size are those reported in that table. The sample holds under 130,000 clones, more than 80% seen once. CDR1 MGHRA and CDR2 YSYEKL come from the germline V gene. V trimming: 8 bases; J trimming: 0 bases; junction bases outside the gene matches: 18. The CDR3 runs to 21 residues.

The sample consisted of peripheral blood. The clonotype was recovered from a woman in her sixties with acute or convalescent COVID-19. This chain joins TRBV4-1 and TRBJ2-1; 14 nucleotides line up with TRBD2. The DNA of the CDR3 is TGCGCCAGCCCCCTTTCGAGGACTAGCGGGAGGCCCCGTAACTCCTACAATGAGCAGTTCTTC. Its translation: CASPLSRTSGRPRNSYNEQFF.